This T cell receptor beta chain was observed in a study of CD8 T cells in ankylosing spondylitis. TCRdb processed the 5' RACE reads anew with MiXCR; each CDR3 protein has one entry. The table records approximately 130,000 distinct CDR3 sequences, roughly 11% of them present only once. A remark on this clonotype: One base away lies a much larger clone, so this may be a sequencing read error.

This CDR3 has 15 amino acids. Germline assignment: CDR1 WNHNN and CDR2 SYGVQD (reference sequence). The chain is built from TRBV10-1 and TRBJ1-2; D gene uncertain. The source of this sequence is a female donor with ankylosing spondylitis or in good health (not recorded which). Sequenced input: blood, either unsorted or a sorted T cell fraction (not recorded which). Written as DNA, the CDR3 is TGCGCCAGCAGTGCCGGGCGGCGGAGCCTCTATGGCTACGCCTTC. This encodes CASSAGRRSLYGYAF.